These T cell receptor beta chains were read from a single sample in a study of blood T cells in healthy people across ages. Each CDR3 protein is one row after TCRdb ran MiXCR on the 5' RACE reads. The sample consists of 1.5 million to 2 million distinct CDR3 sequences, about 31% of them appearing once. Sequencing input: blood. These receptors were obtained from a woman in her 30s in good health. CDR3s include the opening cysteine and the closing phenylalanine or tryptophan. The D gene is left open where the match is weak. Only part of the rows carry a size: once, few, many, or a class if the clone is expanded.

CASSRHGGQETQYF | TGTGCCAGCAGCCGCCACGGCGGCCAAGAGACCCAGTACTTC | TRBV27 | 14 | NA | NA | TRBJ2-5
CSANKDEYEQYF | TGCAGTGCTAATAAGGACGAGTACGAGCAGTACTTC | TRBV20-1 | 12 | NA | many | TRBJ2-7
CASSEAEGISYEQYF | TGTGCCAGCAGTGAAGCCGAGGGGATCTCCTACGAGCAGTACTTC | TRBV2 | 15 | NA | NA | TRBJ2-7
CSVMGGTNIQYF | TGCAGCGTGATGGGTGGTACAAACATTCAGTACTTC | TRBV29-1 | 12 | NA | many | TRBJ2-4
CAISGRGGDSETQYF | TGTGCCATCAGTGGGCGGGGGGGCGACTCGGAGACCCAGTACTTC | TRBV10-3 | 15 | TRBD2 | NA | TRBJ2-5
CASSLAGPRGFNQPQHF | TGTGCCAGCAGCTTAGCGGGGCCCAGGGGGTTCAATCAGCCCCAGCATTTT | TRBV7-2 | 17 | TRBD1 | few | TRBJ1-5
CATSDSGLAGGSYNEQFF | TGTGCCACCAGTGATTCGGGACTAGCGGGAGGCTCCTACAATGAGCAGTTCTTC | TRBV24-1 | 18 | TRBD2 | NA | TRBJ2-1
CASSEGREGLGETQYF | TGCGCCAGCAGTGAAGGGCGGGAGGGCCTCGGAGAGACCCAGTACTTC | TRBV10-2 | 16 | TRBD2 | few | TRBJ2-5
CASSIGQGTEAFF | TGTGCCAGCAGCATAGGACAGGGCACTGAAGCTTTCTTT | TRBV7-6 | 13 | TRBD1 | NA | TRBJ1-1
CASSFPGGGKGYTF | TGTGCCAGCAGCTTCCCGGGGGGCGGGAAGGGCTACACCTTC | TRBV7-2 | 14 | NA | NA | TRBJ1-2
CSARPGLSTDTQYF | TGCAGTGCTAGACCGGGACTTAGCACAGATACGCAGTATTTT | TRBV20-1 | 14 | NA | few | TRBJ2-3
CASSQDIGGPQPYNEQFF | TGTGCCAGCAGCCAAGATATCGGAGGGCCTCAGCCCTACAATGAGCAGTTCTTC | TRBV3-1 | 18 | NA | few | TRBJ2-1
CASSVEGTKNEKLFF | TGTGCCAGCAGCGTAGAAGGGACAAAAAATGAAAAACTGTTTTTT | TRBV9 | 15 | NA | few | TRBJ1-4
CASSQDRRVEDTQYF | TGCGCCAGCAGCCAAGATCGCCGGGTTGAAGATACGCAGTATTTT | TRBV4-1 | 15 | NA | few | TRBJ2-3
CASSFTSPGDTQYF | TGCGCCAGCAGCTTCACTAGCCCAGGAGATACGCAGTATTTT | TRBV5-1 | 14 | NA | few | TRBJ2-3
CASSSRGRGVDTQYF | TGTGCCAGCAGCTCGAGGGGGAGAGGGGTAGATACGCAGTATTTT | TRBV9 | 15 | NA | NA | TRBJ2-3
CASLAQGPQHF | TGTGCCAGCTTGGCCCAGGGCCCCCAGCATTTT | TRBV18 | 11 | NA | NA | TRBJ1-5
CASSPWTGLTDTQYF | TGTGCCAGCAGCCCGTGGACAGGCTTAACAGATACGCAGTATTTT | TRBV21-1 | 15 | NA | NA | TRBJ2-3
CASSFFSGGTPSSYEQYF | TGTGCCAGCAGCTTCTTTAGCGGGGGCACACCGAGCTCCTACGAGCAGTACTTC | TRBV7-9 | 18 | TRBD2 | few | TRBJ2-7
CSVEPIGTADSSYEQYF | TGCAGCGTTGAGCCGATAGGGACAGCTGATTCCTCCTACGAGCAGTACTTC | TRBV29-1 | 17 | TRBD1 | NA | TRBJ2-7
CSALNSSKGYRETQYF | TGCAGTGCTTTAAACTCCTCTAAAGGGTATCGAGAGACCCAGTACTTC | TRBV20-1 | 16 | NA | NA | TRBJ2-5
CASSQEPPRRGGHETQYF | TGTGCCAGCAGCCAAGAGCCCCCCAGAAGGGGGGGCCATGAGACCCAGTACTTC | TRBV4-2 | 18 | NA | few | TRBJ2-5
CASSLGLAARETQYF | TGCGCCAGCAGCTTGGGACTAGCGGCACGAGAGACCCAGTACTTC | TRBV5-1 | 15 | TRBD2 | NA | TRBJ2-5
CASSRAEPEAFF | TGTGCCAGCTCACGGGCAGAACCTGAAGCTTTCTTT | TRBV18 | 12 | NA | many | TRBJ1-1
CASSQISGRDTDTQYF | TGTGCCAGCAGTCAGATTAGCGGGAGGGACACAGATACGCAGTATTTT | TRBV2 | 16 | TRBD2 | many | TRBJ2-3
CASRARGNTEAFF | TGTGCCAGCAGGGCGAGAGGGAACACTGAAGCTTTCTTT | TRBV6-1 | 13 | NA | NA | TRBJ1-1
CASSTLSGAADTQYF | TGTGCCAGCAGCACCCTTAGCGGGGCCGCAGATACGCAGTATTTT | TRBV7-3 | 15 | TRBD2 | few | TRBJ2-3
CASSEGGLLTGDTQYF | TGTGCCAGCAGTGAGGGGGGGCTTCTTACAGGTGATACGCAGTATTTT | TRBV25-1 | 16 | NA | NA | TRBJ2-3
CASSQQNPSYNEQFF | TGTGCCAGCAGCCAACAGAATCCATCCTACAATGAGCAGTTCTTC | TRBV3-1 | 15 | NA | once | TRBJ2-1
CASSLYRYQPQHF | TGTGCCAGCAGTTTATACCGATATCAGCCCCAGCATTTT | TRBV28 | 13 | NA | NA | TRBJ1-5
CASSLGGVTSNYGYTF | TGTGCCAGCAGCTTAGGGGGAGTTACTTCTAACTATGGCTACACCTTC | TRBV7-9 | 16 | NA | few | TRBJ1-2
CASSGQKVMEGNTEAFF | TGCGCCAGCAGTGGACAGAAGGTCATGGAAGGGAACACTGAAGCTTTCTTT | TRBV10-2 | 17 | NA | NA | TRBJ1-1
CASSEQGPKYYNEQFF | TGTGCCAGCAGTGAGCAGGGTCCCAAATACTACAATGAGCAGTTCTTC | TRBV6-1 | 16 | NA | NA | TRBJ2-1
CAINPDGFENIQYF | TGTGCCATCAACCCGGACGGGTTCGAAAACATTCAGTACTTC | TRBV10-3 | 14 | NA | NA | TRBJ2-4
CANSLVPGGAKNIQYF | TGCGCCAACAGCTTGGTCCCAGGGGGGGCCAAAAACATTCAGTACTTC | TRBV5-1 | 16 | NA | NA | TRBJ2-4
CASSQAGSNTQYF | TGTGCCAGCAGCCAAGCAGGGTCGAATACGCAGTATTTT | TRBV14 | 13 | NA | NA | TRBJ2-3
CSDPDRGAYNEQFF | TGCAGCGACCCGGACAGGGGAGCCTACAATGAGCAGTTCTTC | TRBV29-1 | 14 | TRBD1 | many | TRBJ2-1
CASSWATSSYEQYF | TGCGCCAGCAGCTGGGCTACTTCGTCCTACGAGCAGTACTTC | TRBV5-1 | 14 | NA | few | TRBJ2-7
CASSHVTVFNEQYF | TGTGCCAGCTCACACGTTACGGTTTTCAACGAGCAGTACTTC | TRBV18 | 14 | NA | NA | TRBJ2-7
CASSSGPGQGYNEQFF | TGTGCCAGCAGTTCTGGTCCGGGACAGGGTTACAATGAGCAGTTCTTC | TRBV27 | 16 | TRBD1 | NA | TRBJ2-1
CASSQDGVVLEGYTF | TGTGCCAGCAGCCAAGATGGGGTTGTTTTGGAAGGCTACACCTTC | TRBV4-2 | 15 | NA | few | TRBJ1-2
CASSPEGGNYGYTF | TGCGCCAGCAGCCCAGAAGGGGGAAACTATGGCTACACCTTC | TRBV5-1 | 14 | NA | few | TRBJ1-2
CASSANVGTNEKLFF | TGTGCCAGCAGCGCCAACGTTGGGACTAATGAAAAACTGTTTTTT | TRBV7-2 | 15 | NA | NA | TRBJ1-4
CASSLAGNTDTQYF | TGTGCCAGCAGTTTAGCCGGGAACACAGATACGCAGTATTTT | TRBV27 | 14 | NA | many | TRBJ2-3
CAWSVRGLNTGELFF | TGTGCCTGGAGTGTAAGGGGACTGAACACCGGGGAGCTGTTTTTT | TRBV30 | 15 | NA | once | TRBJ2-2
CASSYSISGGYEQYF | TGTGCCAGCAGTTACTCGATTAGCGGGGGGTACGAGCAGTACTTC | TRBV6-5 | 15 | TRBD2 | few | TRBJ2-7
CAITRTDNYNEQFF | TGTGCCATCACTAGGACAGACAACTACAATGAGCAGTTCTTC | TRBV12-3/TRBV12-4 | 14 | NA | few | TRBJ2-1
CASSPSAAGGTDTQYF | TGCGCCAGCAGCCCTTCGGCAGCGGGGGGCACAGATACGCAGTATTTT | TRBV4-1 | 16 | TRBD2 | few | TRBJ2-3
CASSAGTLPDEQFF | TGTGCCAGCAGCGCGGGGACCCTGCCGGATGAGCAGTTCTTC | TRBV9 | 14 | NA | NA | TRBJ2-1
CASTTGTSSYEQYF | TGTGCCAGCACCACCGGGACCAGCTCCTACGAGCAGTACTTC | TRBV7-6 | 14 | NA | NA | TRBJ2-7
CASSTDGLAADNEQFF | TGTGCCAGCAGCACCGACGGACTAGCGGCGGACAATGAGCAGTTCTTC | TRBV9 | 16 | TRBD2 | few | TRBJ2-1
CASSWGAGDDTQYF | TGCGCCAGCAGTTGGGGCGCGGGAGATGATACGCAGTATTTT | TRBV5-1 | 14 | TRBD2 | NA | TRBJ2-3
CASSFHYGGSYEQYF | TGTGCCAGCAGTTTCCACTATGGAGGATCCTACGAGCAGTACTTC | TRBV6-5 | 15 | NA | NA | TRBJ2-7